This TCR beta chain is drawn from a study of blood T cell repertoires in COVID-19. Turning to the study itself: COVID-19 samples, acute and convalescent, were from the United States, Italy and Spain.

The V gene's germline CDR1 is SGHDN and CDR2 FVKESK. The CDR3 is 16 amino acids. J lost 0 bases, V lost 5 bases, and 7 bases had no gene match. The method was immunoSEQ multiplex PCR; TCRdb's version includes in-frame clones alone and lacks a portion of them. The repertoire has 150,000 to 200,000 clones, around 85% of them found once; the top ten carry 8% to 10%. The sequence derives from a man in his fifties or sixties with acute or convalescent COVID-19. Source material: peripheral blood. This rearrangement joins TRBV14 to TRBJ1-1, with 9 bases identical to TRBD1. The CDR3 protein is CASSSGTGSMNTEAFF. The CDR3 DNA reads as TGTGCCAGCAGCTCCGGGACAGGGTCCATGAACACTGAAGCTTTCTTT.